This T cell receptor (beta chain) is drawn from a study of cytomegalovirus exposure and HLA in healthy donors. Overall study results and limits: The listing of approximately 160 TCR beta chains classed them as cytomegalovirus-associated.

Notes on this clone: Its target is not known.

Primers: 60 Vbeta forward and 13 Jbeta reverse. Libraries were prepared by immunoSEQ multiplex PCR; TCRdb keeps only in-frame clonotypes and omits some of them. This table holds more than 85,000 clones, roughly 70% found once. The CDR3 is made up of 13 amino acids. Looked up from germline, CDR1 is MDHEN and CDR2 is SYDVKM. V gave up 8 bases and J gave up 3 bases, with 10 bases separating them. The TCR comes from a man between 40 and 49 years old in good health and CMV-seronegative. The specimen sequenced was PBMCs. The chain employs TRBV28 and TRBJ1-4; tentative D call: TRBD1 (6 bases). For the CDR3, the DNA is TGTGCCAGCGGGGGGGGGCCTAATGAAAAACTGTTTTTT. It is translated as CASGGGPNEKLFF.